This T cell receptor (beta chain) was sequenced during a study of blood T cell repertoires in COVID-19. About the study: The origin of the acute and convalescent COVID-19 samples was the United States, Italy and Spain.

The CDR3 loop spans 15 amino acids. The germline V gene has CDR1 MGHRA and CDR2 YSYEKL. Trimming removed 0 bases at V and 6 bases at J, with 14 bases between. Authors' data handling: Cell counts per sample came from amplifying reference gene primers. Assay: immunoSEQ multiplex PCR; the TCRdb copy retains only in-frame clones and omits some. V, J and clone size were drawn from that table, and D and trimming were deduced from the DNA. The table records around 350,000 clones, 70% to 90% of them present only once. Sequences were obtained from peripheral blood. V and J are TRBV4-1 and TRBJ1-1; D ambiguous. The clonotype comes from a human donor in a cohort sampled during active COVID-19. The CDR3, as DNA: TGCGCCAGCAGCCAAGATCTGGGCGCGATAGCTGAAGCTTTCTTT. Protein product: CASSQDLGAIAEAFF.